These 11 T cell receptor beta chains came from one sample sequenced in a study of spatial heterogeneity in lung cancer. Their cognate antigens are unknown. Overall study results and limits: Mutation tallies in tumors tracked expanded intratumoral alpha and beta TCR counts.

Time point noted: sample taken at primary tumor resection. TCRdb passed the 5' RACE reads through MiXCR, listing each CDR3 protein once. The table lists several thousand distinct CDR3 sequences, around 5% of them singletons, with approximately 20% in the top ten. This specimen was lung tumor tissue, taken at surgery. Source of these receptors: a male donor with early-stage non-small cell lung cancer.

This clonotype occurred many times. This beta chain is an unintended read in a library built for alpha chains; its size means little. The chain uses TRBV7-9 and TRBJ2-7; unclear D gene. CDR1 SEHNR and CDR2 FQNEAQ come from the germline V gene (reference sequence). Trimming removed 2 bases from V and 4 bases from J, with 12 bases in between. This CDR3 spans 14 amino acids. The DNA of the CDR3 is TGTGCCAGCAGCTTACCGGTCGCCCCTTACGAGCAGTACTTC. Its protein is CASSLPVAPYEQYF.

In this sample, this clonotype is medium-sized (0.01 to 0.1%). This beta chain is an off-target read within a library intended for alpha chains, so its frequency means little. V is TRBV20-1 and J is TRBJ2-2; D is possibly TRBD2 (5 bases). Germline V gene sequence: CDR1 DFQATT, CDR2 SNEGSKA (reference sequence). V gave up 0 bases and J gave up 4 bases, with 15 bases separating them. This CDR3 has 16 residues. CDR3 sequence: CSARDPSTGGTGELFF. The CDR3 DNA is TGCAGTGCTAGAGATCCCTCGACTGGAGGCACCGGGGAGCTGTTTTTT.

About this clonotype itself: The library was built for alpha chains, so this beta chain is an off-target read and its size means little. The chain is built from TRBV7-2 and TRBJ2-1, with 7 bases matching TRBD1. Germline CDR1 SGHTA, CDR2 FQGNSA. The CDR3 totals 14 residues. Trimming at V came to 0 bases and at J to 8 bases, leaving 4 bases not matched to a gene. The CDR3 sequence is CASSLAQTGHEQFF. For the CDR3, the DNA is TGTGCCAGCAGCTTAGCTCAGACAGGGCATGAGCAGTTCTTC.

By sample share, this clonotype is medium-sized. Little can be read into the size of this beta chain, an off-target read in a library designed for alpha chains. V is TRBV11-3 and J is TRBJ2-1; 8 bases fit TRBD2. CDR1 and CDR2 (germline): SGHNT, YENEEA. The CDR3 runs to 17 residues. Trimming cost V 2 bases and J 0 bases; bases outside gene matches: 6. The CDR3 here is CASSLSRGGSSYNEQFF. The DNA of the CDR3 is TGTGCCAGCAGCTTATCCCGGGGGGGGTCCTCCTACAATGAGCAGTTCTTC.

Relative to its sample, this clonotype is medium-sized. This beta chain turned up in a library designed for alpha chains; as an off-target read, its abundance says little. CDR3 in DNA: TGTGCCAGCAGCCCTGACCCATTGACAGGGACCTGGGAGGAGCAGTACTTC. Protein sequence: CASSPDPLTGTWEEQYF. The rearrangement links TRBV4-2 to TRBJ2-7; 7 bases match TRBD1. There are 17 residues in the CDR3. In germline, CDR1 is LGHNA, CDR2 YNFKEQ. Unmatched junction bases numbered 19, after V lost 4 bases and J lost 7 bases.

This clonotype was observed at least ten times. This beta chain lies outside the target of a library built for alpha chains; its clone size means little. The rearrangement uses TRBV3-1 and TRBJ1-2, with a weak D call TRBD1 (6 bases). The CDR3 extends over 15 amino acids. Between the trimmed V and J ends, which lost 3 bases and 3 bases, there was a span of 14 bases. Germline values: CDR1 LGHDT, CDR2 YNNKEL (reference sequence). The CDR3 sequence is CASSQTIRTDYGYTF. The CDR3 DNA is TGTGCCAGCAGCCAGACGATCCGGACAGACTATGGCTACACCTTC.

This clonotype appeared many times. Being off target in a library aimed at alpha chains, this beta chain has a size of little meaning. The DNA for the CDR3 is TGTGCCAGCAGTAAAAACAGTCCCCCAAAGACCCAGTACTTC. Translation gives CASSKNSPPKTQYF. The chain couples TRBV28 to TRBJ2-5, with D unresolved. CDR3 length: 14 amino acids. Germline V CDR1 and CDR2: MDHEN, SYDVKM. Trimming took off 5 bases at V and 6 bases at J, with 16 bases between the two ends.

This clonotype was found many times. Since the library was made to target alpha chains, this beta chain is a stray read and its abundance is not meaningful. This rearrangement joins TRBV15 to TRBJ2-5; 7 bases fit TRBD2. V shed 3 bases, J shed 5 bases, and the junction held 3 bases outside the gene matches. The CDR3 is 13 amino acids. Germline assignment: CDR1 LNHNV and CDR2 YYDKDF (reference sequence). CDR3 region: CATSSLAGETQYF. The CDR3 DNA follows: TGTGCCACCAGCAGCTTAGCGGGTGAGACCCAGTACTTC.

In its sample, this clonotype was seen many times. The library was designed around alpha chains, so this beta chain is a stray read whose abundance carries little weight. V is TRBV6-5 and J is TRBJ1-5; 9 nucleotides align to TRBD1. V dropped 6 bases and J dropped 4; count of bases not matched to a gene: 7. CDR1 is MNHEY, CDR2 SVGAGI, per germline. The CDR3 runs to 15 residues. The CDR3, as DNA: TGTGCCAGCAGCACGGGGACAGGGAATAATCAGCCCCAGCATTTT. Amino acid sequence: CASSTGTGNNQPQHF.

This clonotype was counted between two and nine times. Being off target in a library aimed at alpha chains, this beta chain has a size of little meaning. V is TRBV7-2 and J is TRBJ2-5; D may be TRBD2 (6 bases). There are 14 residues in the CDR3. Germline CDR1 SGHTA, CDR2 FQGNSA. The V end lost 1 base, the J end lost 8 bases, and 14 bases lay between the germline ends. CDR3 region: CASSLDWGDPTQYF. CDR3 coding DNA: TGTGCCAGCAGCTTAGATTGGGGGGATCCCACCCAGTACTTC.

The table lists this clonotype with many counts. With the library built for alpha chains, this beta chain is off target and its frequency is not meaningful. The chain carries TRBV20-1 and TRBJ2-7, with a weak D call TRBD2 (7 bases). Germline V lookup: CDR1 DFQATT, CDR2 SNEGSKA (reference sequence). The CDR3 is 15 amino acids. Trimming pared 5 bases from V and 4 bases from J, leaving 21 bases between. CDR3 DNA sequence: TGCAGTGCTGCACAGGGAGGGGAACAAGGGTACGAGCAGTACTTC. Translated, it gives CSAAQGGEQGYEQYF.